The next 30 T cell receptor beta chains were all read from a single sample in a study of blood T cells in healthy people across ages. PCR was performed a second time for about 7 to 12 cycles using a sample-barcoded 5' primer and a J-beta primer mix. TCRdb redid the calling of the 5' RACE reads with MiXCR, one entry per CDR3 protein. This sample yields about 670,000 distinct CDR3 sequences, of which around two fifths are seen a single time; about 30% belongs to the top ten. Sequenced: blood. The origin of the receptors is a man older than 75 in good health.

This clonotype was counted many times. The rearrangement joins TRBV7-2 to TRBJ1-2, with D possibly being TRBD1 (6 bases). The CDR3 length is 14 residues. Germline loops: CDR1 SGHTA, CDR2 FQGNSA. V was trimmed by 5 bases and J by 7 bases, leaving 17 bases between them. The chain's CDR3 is CASSLKIQGTGYTF. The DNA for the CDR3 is TGTGCCAGCAGCCTCAAAATACAGGGAACTGGCTACACCTTC.

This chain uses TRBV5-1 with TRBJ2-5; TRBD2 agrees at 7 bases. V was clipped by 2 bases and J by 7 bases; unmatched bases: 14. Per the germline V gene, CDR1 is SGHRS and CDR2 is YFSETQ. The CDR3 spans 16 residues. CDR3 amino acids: CASSFGTKVRRGTQYF. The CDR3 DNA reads TGCGCCAGCAGCTTCGGGACTAAGGTCCGTCGGGGGACCCAGTACTTC.

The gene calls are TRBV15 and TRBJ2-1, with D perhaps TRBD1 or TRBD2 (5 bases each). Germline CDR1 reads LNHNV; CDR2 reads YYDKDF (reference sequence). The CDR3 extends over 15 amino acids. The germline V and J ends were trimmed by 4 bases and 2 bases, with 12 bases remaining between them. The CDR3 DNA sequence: TGTGCCACCAGCAAAGACCTGGGGGCCTACAATGAGCAGTTCTTC. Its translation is CATSKDLGAYNEQFF.

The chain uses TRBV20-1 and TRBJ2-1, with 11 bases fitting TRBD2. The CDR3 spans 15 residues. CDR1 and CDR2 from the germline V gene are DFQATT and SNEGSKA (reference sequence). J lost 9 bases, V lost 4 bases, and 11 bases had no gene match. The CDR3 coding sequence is TGCAGTGCTATAACCGGGACTAGCGGCCAGGGTGAGCAGTTCTTC. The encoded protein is CSAITGTSGQGEQFF.

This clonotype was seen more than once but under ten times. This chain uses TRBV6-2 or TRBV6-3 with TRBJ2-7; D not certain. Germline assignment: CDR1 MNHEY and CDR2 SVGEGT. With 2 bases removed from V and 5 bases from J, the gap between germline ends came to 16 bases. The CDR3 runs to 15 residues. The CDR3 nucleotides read TGTGCCAGCAGTTACATGGCTAGAGGTGCAGACGAGCAGTACTTC. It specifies CASSYMARGADEQYF.

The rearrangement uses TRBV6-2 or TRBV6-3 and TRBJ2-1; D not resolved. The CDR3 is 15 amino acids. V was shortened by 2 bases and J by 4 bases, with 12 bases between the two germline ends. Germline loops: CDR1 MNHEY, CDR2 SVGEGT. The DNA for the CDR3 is TGTGCCAGCAGTTACCGGCAGGCGAATTACAATGAGCAGTTCTTC. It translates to CASSYRQANYNEQFF.

In DNA form, the CDR3 reads TGCAGTGCTCCCTCCTTACTAGACAGTGAGCAGTTCTTC. This encodes CSAPSLLDSEQFF. This chain links TRBV20-1 with TRBJ2-1; D is possibly TRBD1 or TRBD2 (5 bases each). Between the trimmed V and J ends, which lost 5 bases and 9 bases, there was a span of 17 bases. CDR1 is DFQATT, CDR2 SNEGSKA, per germline (reference sequence). The CDR3 has 13 residues.

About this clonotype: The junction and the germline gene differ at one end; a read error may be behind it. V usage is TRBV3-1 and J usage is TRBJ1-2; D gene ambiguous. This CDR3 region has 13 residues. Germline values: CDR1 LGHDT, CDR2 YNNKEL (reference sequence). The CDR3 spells CDSSHRRLDGYTF. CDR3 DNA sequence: TGTGACAGCAGCCACAGAAGATTAGACGGCTACACCTTC.

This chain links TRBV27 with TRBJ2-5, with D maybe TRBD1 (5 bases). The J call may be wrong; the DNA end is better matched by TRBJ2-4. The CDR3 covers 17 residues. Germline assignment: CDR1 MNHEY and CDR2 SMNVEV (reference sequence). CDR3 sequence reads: CASSIPGWQLPKNIQYF. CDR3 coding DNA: TGTGCCAGCAGTATCCCAGGGTGGCAGTTGCCCAAAAACATTCAGTACTTC.

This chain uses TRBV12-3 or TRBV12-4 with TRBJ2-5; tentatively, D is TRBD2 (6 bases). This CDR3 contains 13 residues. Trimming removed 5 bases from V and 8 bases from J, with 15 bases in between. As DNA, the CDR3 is TGTGCCAGCAGTACCGGGACCGGGAGAACCCAGTACTTC. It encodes CASSTGTGRTQYF.

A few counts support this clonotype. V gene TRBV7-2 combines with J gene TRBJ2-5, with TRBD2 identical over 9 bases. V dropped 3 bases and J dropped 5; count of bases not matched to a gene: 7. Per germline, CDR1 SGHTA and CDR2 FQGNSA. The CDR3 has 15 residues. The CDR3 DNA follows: TGTGCCAGCAGCTTGACGGCGGGGGGGCTTGAGACCCAGTACTTC. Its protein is CASSLTAGGLETQYF.

The DNA of the CDR3 is TGTGCCAGCAGTTCCCCCGTAGCGGGAATTGGAGATACGCAGTATTTT. Residues: CASSSPVAGIGDTQYF. The rearrangement links TRBV6-2 or TRBV6-3 to TRBJ2-3; 8 bases map to TRBD2. The CDR3 runs 16 residues. Germline assignment: CDR1 MNHEY and CDR2 SVGEGT. J gave up 5 bases and V 4 bases, and 11 bases lay outside the gene matches.

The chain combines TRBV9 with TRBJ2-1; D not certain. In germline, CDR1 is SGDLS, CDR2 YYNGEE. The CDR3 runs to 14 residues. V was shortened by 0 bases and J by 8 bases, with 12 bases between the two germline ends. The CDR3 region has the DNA TGTGCCAGCAGCGTAGGTATAAGGTCCGATGAGCAGTTCTTC. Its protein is CASSVGIRSDEQFF.

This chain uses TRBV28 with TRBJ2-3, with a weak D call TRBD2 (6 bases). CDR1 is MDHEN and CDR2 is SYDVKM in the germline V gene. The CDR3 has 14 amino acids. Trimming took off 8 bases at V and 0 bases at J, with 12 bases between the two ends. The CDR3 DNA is TGTGCCAGCCGAGCGGGCATGAGCACAGATACGCAGTATTTT. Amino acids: CASRAGMSTDTQYF.

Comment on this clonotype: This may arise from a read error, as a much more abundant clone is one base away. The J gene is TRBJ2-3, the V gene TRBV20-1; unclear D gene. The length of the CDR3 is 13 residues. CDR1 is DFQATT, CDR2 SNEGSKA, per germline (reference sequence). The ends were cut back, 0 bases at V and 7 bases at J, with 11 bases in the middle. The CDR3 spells CSARDTVSYTQYF. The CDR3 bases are TGCAGTGCTAGAGATACGGTCTCATATACGCAGTATTTT.

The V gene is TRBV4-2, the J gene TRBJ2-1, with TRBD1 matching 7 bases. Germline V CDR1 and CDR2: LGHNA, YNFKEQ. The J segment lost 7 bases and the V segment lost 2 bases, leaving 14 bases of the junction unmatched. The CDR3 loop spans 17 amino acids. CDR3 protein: CASSQNGAEETGNEQFF. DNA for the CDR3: TGTGCCAGCAGCCAAAATGGGGCAGAAGAGACAGGGAATGAGCAGTTCTTC.

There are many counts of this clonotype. The chain's CDR3 is CASSFGRGFYNEQFF. The DNA of the CDR3 is TGTGCCAGCAGTTTTGGGCGGGGGTTCTACAATGAGCAGTTCTTC. V is TRBV12-3 or TRBV12-4 and J is TRBJ2-1; TRBD2 matches 7 bases. This CDR3 comprises 15 residues. Trimming removed 3 bases from V and 3 bases from J; junction bases left unmatched: 5.

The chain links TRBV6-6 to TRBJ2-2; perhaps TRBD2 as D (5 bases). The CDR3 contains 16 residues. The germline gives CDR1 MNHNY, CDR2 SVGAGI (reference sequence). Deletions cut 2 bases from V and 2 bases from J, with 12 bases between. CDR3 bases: TGTGCCAGCAGTTACACCCTTCGGGGTAACACCGGGGAGCTGTTTTTT. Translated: CASSYTLRGNTGELFF.

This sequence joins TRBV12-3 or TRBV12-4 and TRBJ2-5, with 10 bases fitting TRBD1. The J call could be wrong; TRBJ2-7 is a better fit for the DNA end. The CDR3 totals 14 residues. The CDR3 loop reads CASRVGQGNYEQYF. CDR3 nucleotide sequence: TGTGCCAGCAGGGTGGGACAGGGGAACTACGAGCAGTACTTC.

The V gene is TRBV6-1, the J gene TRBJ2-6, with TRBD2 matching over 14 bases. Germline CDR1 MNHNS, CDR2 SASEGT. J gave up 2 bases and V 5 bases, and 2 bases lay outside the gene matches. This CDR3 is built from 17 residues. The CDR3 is CASSPGLAGAGANVLTF. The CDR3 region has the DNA TGTGCCAGCAGTCCGGGACTAGCGGGAGCTGGGGCCAACGTCCTGACTTTC.

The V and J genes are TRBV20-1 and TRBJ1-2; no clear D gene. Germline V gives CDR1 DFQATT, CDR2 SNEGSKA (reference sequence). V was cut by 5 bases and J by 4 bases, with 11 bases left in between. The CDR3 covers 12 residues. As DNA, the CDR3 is TGCAGTGCTGTGCCAGGTCGCTATGGCTACACCTTC. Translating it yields CSAVPGRYGYTF.

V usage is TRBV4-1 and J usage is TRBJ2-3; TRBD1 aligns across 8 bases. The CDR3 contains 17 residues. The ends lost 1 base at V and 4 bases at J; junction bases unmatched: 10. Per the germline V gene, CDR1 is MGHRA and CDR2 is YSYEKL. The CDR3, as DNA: TGCGCCAGCAGCCAAGGGAACGGACAGGGCGCCCCAGATACGCAGTATTTT. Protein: CASSQGNGQGAPDTQYF.

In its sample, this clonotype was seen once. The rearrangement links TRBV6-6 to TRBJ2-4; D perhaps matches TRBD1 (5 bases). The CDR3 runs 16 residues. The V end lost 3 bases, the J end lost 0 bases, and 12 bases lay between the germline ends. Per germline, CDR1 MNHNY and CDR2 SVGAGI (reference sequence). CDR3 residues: CASSYGREEAKNIQYF. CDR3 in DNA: TGTGCCAGCAGTTATGGCAGGGAAGAAGCCAAAAACATTCAGTACTTC.

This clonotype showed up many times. The CDR3 sequence: CSARGTNYEQYF. The CDR3 DNA reads as TGCAGTGCTAGGGGGACCAACTACGAGCAGTACTTC. The rearrangement joins TRBV20-1 to TRBJ2-7; TRBD1 or TRBD2 may be the D gene (5 bases each). The CDR3 runs 12 residues. Trimming stripped 3 bases from V and 3 bases from J, with 9 bases between. Germline V gene sequence: CDR1 DFQATT, CDR2 SNEGSKA (reference sequence).

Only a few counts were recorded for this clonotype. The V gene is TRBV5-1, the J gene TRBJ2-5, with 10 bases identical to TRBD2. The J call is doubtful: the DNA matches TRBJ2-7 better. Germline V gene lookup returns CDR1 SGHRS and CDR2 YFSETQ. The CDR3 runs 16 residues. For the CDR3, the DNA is TGCGCCAGCAGCCTTAACTTACTAGCGGGAAATGGCGAGCAGTACTTC. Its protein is CASSLNLLAGNGEQYF.

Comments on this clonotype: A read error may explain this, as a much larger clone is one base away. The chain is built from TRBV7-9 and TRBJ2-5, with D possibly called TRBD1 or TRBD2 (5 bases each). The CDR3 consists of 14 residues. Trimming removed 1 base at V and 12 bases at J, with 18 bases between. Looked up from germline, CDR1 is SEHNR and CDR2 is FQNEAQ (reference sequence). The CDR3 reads CASSLDAASSGKYF. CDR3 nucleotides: TGTGCCAGCAGCTTAGACGCTGCTAGCTCAGGGAAGTACTTC.

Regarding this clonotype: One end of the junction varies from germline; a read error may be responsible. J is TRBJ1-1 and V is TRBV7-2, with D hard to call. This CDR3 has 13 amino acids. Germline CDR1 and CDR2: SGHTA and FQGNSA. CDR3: CTSRKLENTEAFF. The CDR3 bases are TGTACCAGCAGAAAACTCGAGAACACTGAGGCTTTCTTT.

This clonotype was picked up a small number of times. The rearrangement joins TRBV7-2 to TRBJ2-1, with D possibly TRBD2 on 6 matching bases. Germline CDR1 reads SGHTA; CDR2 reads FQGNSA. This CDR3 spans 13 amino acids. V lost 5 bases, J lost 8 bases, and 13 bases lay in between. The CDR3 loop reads CASSRDFGHEQFF. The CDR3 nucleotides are TGTGCCAGCAGCCGGGACTTTGGCCATGAGCAGTTCTTC. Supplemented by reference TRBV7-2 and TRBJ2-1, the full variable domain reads GAGVSQSPSNKVTEKGKDVELRCDPISGHTALYWYRQSLGQGLEFLIYFQGNSAPDKSGLPSDRFSAERTGGSVSTLTIQRTQQEDSAVYLCASSRDFGHEQFFGPGTRLTVL.

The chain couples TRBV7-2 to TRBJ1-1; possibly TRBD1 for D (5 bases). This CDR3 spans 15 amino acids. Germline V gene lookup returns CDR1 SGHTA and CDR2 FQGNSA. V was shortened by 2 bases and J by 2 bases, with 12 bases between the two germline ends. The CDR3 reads CASSLRDSPNTEAFF. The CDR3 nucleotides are TGTGCCAGCAGCTTACGTGACAGCCCTAACACTGAAGCTTTCTTT.

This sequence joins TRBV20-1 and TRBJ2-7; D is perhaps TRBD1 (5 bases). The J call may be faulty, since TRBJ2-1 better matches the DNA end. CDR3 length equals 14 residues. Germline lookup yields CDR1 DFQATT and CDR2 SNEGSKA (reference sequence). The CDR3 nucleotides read TGCAGTGCTCCCCCAGGGAATCGTTACAATGAGCAGTTCTTC. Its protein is CSAPPGNRYNEQFF.